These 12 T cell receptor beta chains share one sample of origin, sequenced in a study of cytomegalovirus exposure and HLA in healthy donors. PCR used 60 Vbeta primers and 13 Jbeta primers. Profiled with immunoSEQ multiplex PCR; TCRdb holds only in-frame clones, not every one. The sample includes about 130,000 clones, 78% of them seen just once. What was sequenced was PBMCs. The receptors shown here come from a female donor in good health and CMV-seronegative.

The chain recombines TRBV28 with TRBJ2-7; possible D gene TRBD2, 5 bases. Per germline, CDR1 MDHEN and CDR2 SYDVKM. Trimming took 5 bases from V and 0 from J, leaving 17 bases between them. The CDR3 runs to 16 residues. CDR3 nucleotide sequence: TGTGCCAGCAGTCCGACCTGGGAGAGGAGCTCCTACGAGCAGTACTTC. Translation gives CASSPTWERSSYEQYF. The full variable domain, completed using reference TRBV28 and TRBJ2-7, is DVKVTQSSRYLVKRTGEKVFLECVQDMDHENMFWYRQDPGLGLRLIYFSYDVKMKEKGDIPEGYSVSREKKERFSLILESASTNQTSMYLCASSPTWERSSYEQYFGPGTRLTVT.

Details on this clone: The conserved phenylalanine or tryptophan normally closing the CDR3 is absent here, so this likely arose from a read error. The CDR3 is CASSTDRSSYEQYL. The CDR3 DNA follows: TGTGCCAGCAGTACCGACAGGAGCTCCTACGAGCAGTACCTC. The V gene is TRBV7-2, the J gene TRBJ2-7, with D perhaps TRBD1 (6 bases). V was pared by 6 bases and J by 0 bases, with 12 bases between. This CDR3 contains 14 residues. Germline V gene sequence: CDR1 SGHTA, CDR2 FQGNSA.

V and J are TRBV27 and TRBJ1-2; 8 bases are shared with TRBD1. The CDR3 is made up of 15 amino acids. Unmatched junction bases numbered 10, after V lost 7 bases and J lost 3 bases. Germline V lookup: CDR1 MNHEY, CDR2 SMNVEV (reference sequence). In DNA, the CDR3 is TGTGCCAGCAAGCTGGCAGGGGGCGGGTACTATGGCTACACCTTC. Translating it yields CASKLAGGGYYGYTF.

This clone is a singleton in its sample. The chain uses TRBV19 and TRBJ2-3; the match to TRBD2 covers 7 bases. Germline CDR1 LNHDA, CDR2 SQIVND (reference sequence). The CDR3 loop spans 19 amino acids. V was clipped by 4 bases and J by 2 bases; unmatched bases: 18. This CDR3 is CASSTSVIRSSGFTDTQYF. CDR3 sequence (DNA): TGTGCCAGTAGTACCAGCGTAATTAGGTCTAGCGGATTCACAGATACGCAGTATTTT. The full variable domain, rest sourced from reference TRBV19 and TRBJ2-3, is DGGITQSPKYLFRKEGQNVTLSCEQNLNHDAMYWYRQDPGQGLRLIYYSQIVNDFQKGDIAEGYSVSREKKESFPLTVTSAQKNPTAFYLCASSTSVIRSSGFTDTQYFGPGTRLTVL.

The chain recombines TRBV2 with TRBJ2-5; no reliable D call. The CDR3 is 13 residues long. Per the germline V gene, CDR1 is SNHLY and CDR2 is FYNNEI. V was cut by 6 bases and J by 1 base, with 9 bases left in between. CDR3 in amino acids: CASSFGGQETQYF. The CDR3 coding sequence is TGTGCCAGCAGCTTCGGCGGCCAAGAGACCCAGTACTTC.

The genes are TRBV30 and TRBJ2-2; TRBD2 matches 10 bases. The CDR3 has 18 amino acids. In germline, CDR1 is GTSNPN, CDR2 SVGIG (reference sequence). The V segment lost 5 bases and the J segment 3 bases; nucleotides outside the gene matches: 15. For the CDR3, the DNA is TGTGCCTGGGACTCTCAATCTAGCGGGAGCGAACACACCGGGGAGCTGTTTTTT. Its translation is CAWDSQSSGSEHTGELFF.

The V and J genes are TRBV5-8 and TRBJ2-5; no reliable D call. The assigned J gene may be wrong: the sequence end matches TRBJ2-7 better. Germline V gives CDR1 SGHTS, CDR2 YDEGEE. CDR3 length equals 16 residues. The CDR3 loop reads CASSSQVSLHSYEQYF. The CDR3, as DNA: TGTGCCAGCAGCTCCCAGGTTTCCCTACACTCCTACGAGCAGTACTTC.

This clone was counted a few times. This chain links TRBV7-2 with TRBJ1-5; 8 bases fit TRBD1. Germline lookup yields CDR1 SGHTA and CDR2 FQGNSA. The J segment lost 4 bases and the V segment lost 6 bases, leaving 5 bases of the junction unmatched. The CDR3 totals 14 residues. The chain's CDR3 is CASSRTGGNQPQHF. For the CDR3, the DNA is TGTGCCAGCAGTCGCACAGGGGGTAATCAGCCCCAGCATTTT.

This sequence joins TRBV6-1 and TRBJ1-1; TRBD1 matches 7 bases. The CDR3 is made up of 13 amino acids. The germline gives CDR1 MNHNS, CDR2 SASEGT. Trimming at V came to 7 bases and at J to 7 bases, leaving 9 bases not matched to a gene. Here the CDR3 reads CASTEGDRDEAFF. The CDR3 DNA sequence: TGTGCCAGCACCGAGGGAGACAGGGATGAAGCTTTCTTT.

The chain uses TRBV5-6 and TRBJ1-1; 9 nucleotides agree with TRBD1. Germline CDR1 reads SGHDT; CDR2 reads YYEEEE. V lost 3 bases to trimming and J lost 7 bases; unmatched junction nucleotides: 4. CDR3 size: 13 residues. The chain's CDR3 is CASSSEGQGEAFF. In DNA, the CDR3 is TGTGCCAGCAGCTCCGAGGGACAGGGTGAAGCTTTCTTT.

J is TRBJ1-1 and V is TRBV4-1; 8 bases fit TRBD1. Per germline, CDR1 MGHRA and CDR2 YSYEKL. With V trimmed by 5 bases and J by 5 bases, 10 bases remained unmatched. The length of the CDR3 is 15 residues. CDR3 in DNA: TGCGCCAGCAGCGATGGACAGGGCCCAGCGACTGAAGCTTTCTTT. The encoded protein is CASSDGQGPATEAFF.

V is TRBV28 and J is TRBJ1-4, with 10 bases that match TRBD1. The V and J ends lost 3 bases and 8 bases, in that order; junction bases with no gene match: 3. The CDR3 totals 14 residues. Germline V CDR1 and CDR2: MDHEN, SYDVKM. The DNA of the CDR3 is TGTGCCAGCAGTTTGACAGGGGGCAGGGAAAAACTGTTTTTT. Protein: CASSLTGGREKLFF.